This TCR beta chain derives from a study of cytomegalovirus exposure and HLA in healthy donors (dated by TCRdb to 2017 to 2019). In the study overall: According to an earlier analysis of 587 of the donors, about 179 million T cells yielded roughly 100 million unique TCR beta sequences and around 300 Gb of sequence data. On average, around 230,000 unique TCR beta nucleotide sequences were sequenced per donor among some 430 genotyped donors of the cohort, with roughly 18% of those sequences being non-productive. Using immunosequencing, the study profiled T cell repertoires from approximately 700 subjects and related those repertoires to cytomegalovirus serostatus. Class I and class II HLA loci were covered by the typing at four-digit resolution. The later analysis used no new phenotypic data to find candidate immune exposures, relying instead on TCR beta sequences and their occurrence across donors. High-throughput TCR immunosequencing, statistical association of individual TCRs with disease status, and machine learning were combined to predict cytomegalovirus infection status. A separate validation cohort of roughly 110 different subjects was used in addition to the approximately 640-subject first cohort. Every discovery cohort repertoire had been produced on one sequencing platform. Donor age, sex, ethnicity and CMV serostatus were compiled alongside the repertoire data. The aim of the study was to test whether cataloging public T cell receptors could identify signatures of past pathogen exposure. The number of typed donors differed by locus: about 629-630 for A, B, C, DRB1 and DQB1; 500 to 550 for DQA1; roughly 600 for DPA1; and roughly 450 for DPB1. A later genetic analysis took genome-wide SNP genotypes for 398 of the 666 donors and used that subset as a discovery cohort. An early release that covered several hundred HLA-typed donors contained about 300 gigabases of sequencing data and tens of millions of unique TCR sequences. A later analysis re-examined previously published TCR beta repertoires from over 500 donors and added high-resolution HLA genotyping to investigate patterns of TCR occurrence. Four or five DR-DQ haplotypes were handled as single units for association and clustering because linkage in the cohort was strong. In an earlier analysis of 500 to 650 of the donors, high-throughput TCR beta sequencing was used to judge whether each TCR beta V gene segment behaved as functional or pseudogenic. Of the roughly 400 genotyped donors, over 70% fell in the genetic ancestry cluster associated with self-reported Caucasian donors. What the research found in general, with its limitations: A further reported finding was that TCR beta sequences accurately predicted the HLA-A and HLA-B alleles for most subjects in the first cohort. A later analysis found that TCR association rates varied across HLA loci, with DRB1 alleles showing the most associated TCRs and HLA-C alleles the fewest. At a false discovery rate of 0.05, a later analysis linked 16,000 or so TCR beta sequences to specific HLA alleles. Linkage disequilibrium might explain the correlated functional status among segregating V segments, but an unknown experimental factor could not be excluded. According to the authors, the approach could potentially be generalized to other disease states and immunological phenotypes. Strong co-occurrence of HLA alleles, especially DR and DQ, made assigning TCR associations to individual alleles difficult. Presence/absence analyses assumed roughly uniform sequencing depth across donors, an assumption that may not hold. An earlier analysis of approximately 500 of the donors showed that most TCR beta V segments appeared in productive rearrangements either about 90% or about 30% of the time, which broadly matched IMGT annotations. In a later genetic analysis, a missense DCLRE1C variant was associated with V-gene and J-gene trimming of TCR beta chains, and the association was replicated in an independent cohort. The classifier was reported to diagnose cytomegalovirus status with high specificity and sensitivity in both the original and validation cohorts. Seventeen rarely observed V segments, including chromosome 9 orphons, were excluded from the earlier analysis of several hundred of the donors because counts were too low. Across donors, most TCR sequences were observed very rarely, whereas some public TCRs were present in many individuals. The 87-base-pair reads could not distinguish some IMGT-functional V segments, including TRBV6-2 and TRBV6-3, so those segments were excluded. The only immune exposure information available for the cohort was CMV serostatus. This cohort had only TCR beta chains sequenced, and the lack of alpha or paired-chain data limited which features could be detected. Several of the top co-occurrence clusters appeared to be linked to parvovirus B19, influenza, CMV and Epstein-Barr virus, according to a later analysis. Compared with equally common non-associated chains, HLA-associated TCR beta chains in a later analysis were more clonally expanded and had lower generation probabilities. Compared with the 666-donor mean, donors in an Asian-associated ancestry cluster had fewer N-insertions in productive TCRs, according to a later genetic analysis. In the study, around 150 TCR beta chains were listed as associated with cytomegalovirus. A few of the identified cytomegalovirus-associated TCR beta chains were confirmed in vitro to be specific for cytomegalovirus antigens. A cluster of highly shared sequence variants was judged likely to be a technical artifact of the sequencing pipeline. According to a later analysis, most CMV-associated TCR beta chains appeared to be HLA-restricted, and the HLA associations seemed to be driven largely by CMV exposure. HLA typing was unavailable for some donors at each locus, so association tests used only the typed subset.

Receptors were amplified or captured by the immunoSEQ multiplex PCR assay. For the multiplex PCR, a mixture combining 60 forward primers for TCR Vbeta segments and 13 reverse primers for TCR Jbeta segments was used. The CDR3 region of rearranged TCR beta genes was amplified from genomic DNA with a multiplex PCR assay. The amplified TCR beta libraries were sequenced on the Illumina HiSeq System as 87-base-pair reads. Concerning the study's data processing: A later analysis tallied around 87 million unique TCR beta chains across the 666 repertoires, and approximately 12 million of those chains were shared by two or more donors. Raw reads were error-corrected and collapsed into unique sequences by a nearest-neighbor algorithm in which closely related sequences were merged to remove PCR and sequencing errors. V, D and J gene segments were assigned by aligning CDR3 sequences to IMGT reference sequences. Each retained sequence needed at least a six-nucleotide match to both a V gene segment and a J gene segment. A rearrangement counted as productive if the CDR3 had no stop codons and remained in frame with V and J, and every other rearrangement counted as non-productive. Following IMGT convention, CDR3 was defined as the stretch from the second conserved V-encoded cysteine to the conserved J-encoded phenylalanine. The earlier analysis of 587 of the donors excluded sequences that lacked an unambiguous match to a single V gene segment. In an earlier analysis of 587 of the donors, V segments were called functional above 56.7% productive rearrangements and were called segregating when the between-donor standard deviation exceeded 5%. A statistical classification framework was developed to diagnose cytomegalovirus status using the catalog of TCR beta chain sequences. In a later analysis, TCR nucleotide sequences were compared against IMGT/GENE-DB human TR gene sequences so that V and J genes could be assigned. Using the TCRdist pipeline, a later analysis assigned CDR3 sequences along with most-parsimonious VDJ recombination scenarios. In a later analysis, each TCR beta chain was defined by its CDR3 amino acid sequence together with its V-gene family, and reads without a unique V-gene family were excluded. As a way to deal with suspected cross-contamination and a sequencing artifact, a later analysis dropped 592 nucleotide sequences that were highly shared and had low generation probability. In a later analysis, a clonal expansion index was calculated for each public chain from normalized within-repertoire ranks of inferred template counts. In a later analysis, generation probabilities were computed using a VDJ recombination model fitted to out-of-frame rearrangements, and the results were checked against IGoR. In a later analysis, hypergeometric tests were used to score TCR-TCR, TCR-HLA and TCR-CMV co-occurrence, with a repertoire-size bias correction applied to TCR pairs. To estimate false discovery rates, a later analysis permuted the HLA or CMV assignments 20 times. A later analysis grouped co-occurring TCRs with DBSCAN, adding TCRdist sequence similarity when clustering within HLA-allele-positive subsets. Co-occurrence clustering excluded repertoires with fewer than 30,000 or more than 120,000 public chains, plus five with anomalous nucleotide sharing. Not all clones reach the TCRdb copy of this immuneACCESS table, which keeps in-frame sequences only. Checked studies attribute under half of the gap to unresolved V genes and leave the rest unexplained. For V, J and clone size, that table is used; D and trimming come from the DNA. The sample yields fewer than 200,000 clones; 8.5% to 10% were counted once. Of the sample, 1% to 1.5% falls within the top ten clones.

Per the germline V gene, MNHNS is the CDR1 and SASEGT is the CDR2. V is shortened by 6 bases, J by 2 bases, and the region joining them spans 11 bases. Inclusive of the bounding cysteine and phenylalanine, the CDR3 is 13 residues long. The only DNA kept is the CDR3, 39 bases in frame from the first base. In total, about 650 healthy bone marrow donors made up the cohort. Cohort members were all nominally healthy when sampled, although unrecorded immune exposures were likely present. The donor was CMV seropositive and was included in the group of 250 to 300 seropositive cohort members. A peripheral blood sample was collected from each donor, and TCR beta sequencing was performed on peripheral blood mononuclear cells. The Qiagen DNeasy Blood Extraction Kit was used to extract genomic DNA from the blood cell samples. On this clone itself: This clone's antigen is unknown. Base qualities are not provided; no much larger clone lies one nucleotide away.

Sequencing was carried out using PBMCs. The chain joins TRBV6-1 to TRBJ2-7; TRBD1 is a weak D gene call, 6 bases matching. The clonotype was recovered from a woman aged 25-40 years in good health and CMV-seropositive. The CDR3 protein sequence reads: CASRTGDAYEQYF. The nucleotide sequence is given as TGTGCCAGCAGGACAGGTGATGCCTACGAGCAGTACTTC.